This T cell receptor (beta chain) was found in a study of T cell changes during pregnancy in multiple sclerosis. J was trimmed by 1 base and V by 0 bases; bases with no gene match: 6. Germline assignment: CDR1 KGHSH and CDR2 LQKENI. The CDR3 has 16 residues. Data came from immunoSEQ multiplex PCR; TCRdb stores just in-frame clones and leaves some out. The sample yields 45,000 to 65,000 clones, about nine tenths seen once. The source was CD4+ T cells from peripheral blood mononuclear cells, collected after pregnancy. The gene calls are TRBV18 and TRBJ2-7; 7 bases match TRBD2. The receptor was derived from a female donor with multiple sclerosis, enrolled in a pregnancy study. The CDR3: CASSPPAGGGSYEQYF. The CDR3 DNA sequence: TGTGCCAGCTCACCACCTGCCGGCGGGGGTTCCTACGAGCAGTACTTC.